The subject of this entry is one T cell receptor (beta chain). The data were obtained in a study of blood T cell repertoires in COVID-19. Only in-frame clones appear in the TCRdb table, and some are missing; sequencing was by immunoSEQ multiplex PCR. The sample lists over 100,000 clones, 85% occurring once. V shed 4 bases and J 3 bases; nucleotides not matched to a gene: 6. The CDR3 is made up of 14 amino acids. Germline V CDR1 and CDR2: SQVTM, ANQGSEA. The receptor was isolated from a man older than 75 with acute or convalescent COVID-19. The V call is TRBV29-1, the J call TRBJ1-1, with 9 positions matching TRBD1. The sequencing sample was made of peripheral blood. The CDR3 DNA follows: TGCAGCGTTGTCACAGGGGGCAGATACACTGAAGCTTTCTTT. Its protein is CSVVTGGRYTEAFF.